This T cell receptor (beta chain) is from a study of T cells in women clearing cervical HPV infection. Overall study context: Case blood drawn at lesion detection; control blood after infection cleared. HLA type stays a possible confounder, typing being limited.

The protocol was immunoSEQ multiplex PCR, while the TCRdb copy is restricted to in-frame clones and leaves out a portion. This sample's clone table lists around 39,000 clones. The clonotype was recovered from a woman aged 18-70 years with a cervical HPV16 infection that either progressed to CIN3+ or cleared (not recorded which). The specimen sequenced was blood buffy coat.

The CDR3 bases that were read are TGTGCCAGCAGTTCGGTCGAGAACACTGAA. This gives the protein CASSSVENTE. The full CDR3 sequence reads CASSSVENTEAFF. The chain is built from TRBV28 and TRBJ1-1; D is undetermined. Coverage ceases 3 residues before the CDR3 finishes, and the germline J gene fills in the end. Germline V lookup: CDR1 MDHEN, CDR2 SYDVKM. The CDR3 loop spans 13 amino acids. With 4 bases removed from V and 1 base from J, the gap between germline ends came to 7 bases.